This TCR beta chain derives from a study of PD-L1 blockade in urothelial cancer. Overall study context: At 6 weeks and at 3 weeks (second dose) after treatment start, blood was analyzed.

Trimming took 7 bases from V and 1 from J; bases not matched to a gene: 5. The germline V gene has CDR1 MNHNY and CDR2 SVGAGI (reference sequence). The CDR3 is 14 residues long. Generated by immunoSEQ multiplex PCR, the TCRdb table keeps only in-frame clones and is missing some. The sample yields tens of thousands of clones, about 86% seen once. The receptor comes from a man in his fifties with urothelial cancer. This rearrangement joins TRBV6-6 to TRBJ2-3; 7 bases agree with TRBD2. The sequenced sample was PBMCs, obtained around atezolizumab (anti-PD-L1) treatment. In DNA, the CDR3 is TGTGCCAGCACGGCGGGAGCCCGCACAGATACGCAGTATTTT. This codes for CASTAGARTDTQYF.